These 32 T cell receptor beta chains were sequenced from one sample in a study of cytomegalovirus exposure and HLA in healthy donors. PCR involved 60 Vbeta and 13 Jbeta primers. Clones were read by immunoSEQ multiplex PCR, and TCRdb kept only the in-frame ones, dropping some. The table includes 150,000 to 200,000 clones, approximately 85% detected once. Material: PBMCs. The receptors were sampled from a man aged 18 to 30 in good health and CMV-seropositive.

In DNA, the CDR3 is TGTGCCAGCAGTTACGCCGGTAGCTCCTACGAGCAGTACTTC. It codes for CASSYAGSSYEQYF. The rearrangement links TRBV6-5 to TRBJ2-7; D is uncertain. The CDR3 covers 14 residues. Trimming removed 2 bases at V and 0 bases at J, with 8 bases between. The germline V gene has CDR1 MNHEY and CDR2 SVGAGI.

The gene calls are TRBV6-1 and TRBJ1-3, with D unclear. The germline CDR1 and CDR2 sequences are MNHNS and SASEGT. This CDR3 is built from 12 residues. Deletions cut 5 bases from V and 4 bases from J, with 6 bases between. DNA for the CDR3: TGTGCCAGCAGTTCAGAAGGAAACACCATATATTTT. Protein: CASSSEGNTIYF.

V gene TRBV19 combines with J gene TRBJ2-3, with D maybe TRBD1 (8 bases). Trimming removed 5 bases at V and 2 bases at J, with 23 bases between. CDR1 and CDR2 from the germline V gene are LNHDA and SQIVND (reference sequence). The CDR3 is made up of 18 amino acids. CDR3 DNA sequence: TGTGCCAGTAGTCCCGACAGGGGACGAGCGGGGAACACAGATACGCAGTATTTT. Its translation is CASSPDRGRAGNTDTQYF.

This clone was found a few times. This chain links TRBV6-5 with TRBJ1-2; D may be TRBD1 (5 bases). Between the trimmed V and J ends, which lost 6 bases and 3 bases, there was a span of 17 bases. The CDR3 loop spans 15 amino acids. CDR1 and CDR2 (germline): MNHEY, SVGAGI. In DNA, the CDR3 is TGTGCCAGCAGCAAGTGGGAGGGGTTGGACTATGGCTACACCTTC. Protein product: CASSKWEGLDYGYTF.

The CDR3 reads CSAGGGGYTF. DNA for the CDR3: TGCAGCGCCGGGGGGGGAGGCTACACCTTC. The rearrangement links TRBV29-1 to TRBJ1-2; D perhaps matches TRBD1 (5 bases). V was cut by 7 bases and J by 8 bases, with 11 bases left in between. The germline V gene encodes CDR1 SQVTM and CDR2 ANQGSEA. CDR3 size: 10 residues.

This rearrangement joins TRBV5-7 to TRBJ2-7, with a weak D call TRBD1 (5 bases). Being an ORF, TRBV5-7 has a function that is uncertain. The CDR3 runs 17 residues. V shed 3 bases and J shed 6 bases, with 25 bases lying between them. CDR3 sequence reads: CASSSHPFQGRGGEQYF. Here the CDR3 DNA reads TGTGCCAGCAGCTCCCACCCTTTCCAGGGTAGGGGCGGCGAGCAGTACTTC.

With regard to this clone: Other DNA sequences in the sample encode the same CDR3. The chain couples TRBV9 to TRBJ2-1, with TRBD2 matching over 8 bases. V gave up 3 bases and J gave up 4 bases; unmatched junction bases: 6. This CDR3 region has 15 residues. Germline CDR1 SGDLS, CDR2 YYNGEE. In nucleotides, the CDR3 is TGTGCCAGCAGCGCAACGGGGGGGCTGTACAATGAGCAGTTCTTC. It specifies CASSATGGLYNEQFF. The complete variable domain, with remaining parts taken from reference TRBV9 and TRBJ2-1, reads DSGVTQTPKHLITATGQRVTLRCSPRSGDLSVYWYQQSLDQGLQFLIQYYNGEERAKGNILERFSAQQFPDLHSELNLSSLELGDSALYFCASSATGGLYNEQFFGPGTRLTVL.

In regard to this clone: Other DNA sequences in this specimen translate into the identical CDR3. CDR3 nucleotide sequence: TGTGCCAGCAGTTACAGGGGCGGCTACGAGCAGTACTTC. It specifies CASSYRGGYEQYF. The V and J genes are TRBV6-6 and TRBJ2-7, with TRBD1 as a possible D gene (5 bases). The V and J ends lost 2 bases and 3 bases respectively, with 8 bases between them. The CDR3 runs 13 residues. Germline V lookup: CDR1 MNHNY, CDR2 SVGAGI (reference sequence).

This clone was recorded only once. V is TRBV6-4 and J is TRBJ2-4; D call uncertain. Germline assignment: CDR1 MRHNA and CDR2 SNTAGT. This CDR3 has 14 amino acids. Trimming left V 4 bases short and J 0 bases short, with 7 bases between. CDR3 in amino acids: CASSVAVAKNIQYF. The CDR3 DNA reads as TGTGCCAGCAGTGTAGCAGTAGCCAAAAACATTCAGTACTTC.

The chain carries TRBV5-4 and TRBJ1-2; 7 nucleotides match TRBD1. With V trimmed by 5 bases and J by 8 bases, 12 bases remained unmatched. This CDR3 comprises 14 residues. Germline V CDR1 and CDR2: SGHNT, YYREEE (reference sequence). CDR3 in amino acids: CASRDIQGLVGYTF. The DNA for the CDR3 is TGTGCCAGCAGGGATATACAGGGGCTGGTGGGCTACACCTTC.

The CDR3 spells CASSQGGGAQGGELFF. CDR3 nucleotide sequence: TGCGCCAGCAGCCAAGGCGGGGGGGCCCAGGGCGGGGAGCTGTTTTTT. V and J are TRBV4-3 and TRBJ2-2; TRBD2 agrees at 9 bases. CDR3 length: 16 residues. Trimming took 1 base from V and 7 from J; bases not matched to a gene: 7. The germline CDR1 and CDR2 sequences are LGHNA and YSLEER.

Of note for this clone: Other DNA sequences within the sample encode an identical CDR3. V is TRBV29-1 and J is TRBJ2-7; 11 bases line up with TRBD1. The V segment lost 4 bases and the J segment 5 bases; nucleotides outside the gene matches: 7. The CDR3 is 14 residues long. CDR1 and CDR2 (germline): SQVTM, ANQGSEA. The CDR3 here is CSVAGTGGLNEQYF. The CDR3 nucleotides are TGCAGCGTTGCCGGGACAGGGGGGCTGAACGAGCAGTACTTC.

The chain uses TRBV30 and TRBJ2-7; weak D call: TRBD2 (6 bases). V gave up 3 bases and J gave up 2 bases, with 14 bases separating them. Germline V gene lookup returns CDR1 GTSNPN and CDR2 SVGIG (reference sequence). This CDR3 comprises 14 residues. Here the CDR3 reads CAWSAQGLTYEQYF. As DNA, the CDR3 is TGTGCCTGGAGCGCCCAAGGACTAACCTACGAGCAGTACTTC.

The genes are TRBV19 and TRBJ2-6; D perhaps matches TRBD1 (5 bases). Per germline, CDR1 LNHDA and CDR2 SQIVND (reference sequence). The CDR3 has 14 residues. Trimming shortened V by 5 bases and J by 2 bases, and 7 bases separated the two germline ends. The CDR3 loop is CASSARAGANVLTF. DNA of the CDR3: TGTGCCAGTAGTGCCAGGGCTGGGGCCAACGTCCTGACTTTC.

The chain recombines TRBV19 with TRBJ1-5; D remains ambiguous. Germline CDR1 reads LNHDA; CDR2 reads SQIVND (reference sequence). Trimming pared 8 bases from V and 5 bases from J, leaving 19 bases between. CDR3 length equals 15 residues. The CDR3: CASAEPYRSHQPQHF. CDR3 bases: TGTGCCAGTGCTGAACCGTATCGGTCGCATCAGCCCCAGCATTTT.

Concerning this clone: At one of its ends the junction is not consistent with the germline gene, which may arise from a read error. The rearrangement links TRBV6-4 to TRBJ1-1; possible D gene TRBD1, 6 bases. Per germline, CDR1 MRHNA and CDR2 SNTAGT. The CDR3 length is 13 residues. CDR3 sequence (DNA): TGTGCCAGCAGCAGGGACATGAACACTGAAGTTTTCTTT. Amino acid sequence: CASSRDMNTEVFF.

The chain is built from TRBV25-1 and TRBJ2-1; 8 nucleotides line up with TRBD2. Germline CDR1 and CDR2: MGHDK and SYGVNS. Losses at the gene ends were 3 bases for V and 4 bases for J; bases not matched to a gene: 2. The CDR3 length is 14 residues. The CDR3 region is CASSDSGVYNEQFF. As DNA, the CDR3 is TGTGCCAGCAGTGATAGCGGGGTTTACAATGAGCAGTTCTTC. The full variable domain, in which reference TRBV25-1 and TRBJ2-1 provide the parts outside the CDR3, is EADIYQTPRYLVIGTGKKITLECSQTMGHDKMYWYQQDPGMELHLIHYSYGVNSTEKGDLSSESTVSRIRTEHFPLTLESARPSHTSQYLCASSDSGVYNEQFFGPGTRLTVL.

The J gene is TRBJ1-1, the V gene TRBV28; 12 nucleotides line up with TRBD1. CDR1 and CDR2 from the germline V gene are MDHEN and SYDVKM. The J segment lost 2 bases and the V segment lost 5 bases, leaving 9 bases of the junction unmatched. This CDR3 has 17 residues. The CDR3 nucleotides are TGTGCCAGCAGTAGGGGACAGGGGGCGCTTCTAAACACTGAAGCTTTCTTT. As protein: CASSRGQGALLNTEAFF.

J is TRBJ1-2 and V is TRBV5-1; D is unclear. V was trimmed by 5 bases and J by 7 bases, leaving 12 bases between them. The CDR3 is made up of 12 amino acids. Germline lookup yields CDR1 SGHRS and CDR2 YFSETQ. The DNA for the CDR3 is TGCGCCAGCAGGTCAGGAATTCCTGGCTACACCTTC. Amino acid sequence: CASRSGIPGYTF. Looking up the rest from reference TRBV5-1 and TRBJ1-2 gives the full variable domain: KAGVTQTPRYLIKTRGQQVTLSCSPISGHRSVSWYQQTPGQGLQFLFEYFSETQRNKGNFPGRFSGRQFSNSRSEMNVSTLELGDSALYLCASRSGIPGYTFGSGTRLTVV.

The genes are TRBV7-2 and TRBJ2-1; D remains unclear. The CDR3 has 14 amino acids. Between the trimmed V and J ends, which lost 6 bases and 4 bases, there was a span of 13 bases. CDR1 is SGHTA, CDR2 FQGNSA, per germline. The CDR3 is CASSRVTQYNEQFF. The DNA for the CDR3 is TGTGCCAGCAGTCGGGTGACTCAATACAATGAGCAGTTCTTC.

The chain has TRBV9 and TRBJ2-1; 9 positions match TRBD2. Germline V lookup: CDR1 SGDLS, CDR2 YYNGEE. The CDR3 extends over 14 amino acids. J gave up 7 bases and V 3 bases, and 5 bases lay outside the gene matches. Here the CDR3 DNA reads TGTGCCAGCAGCGGTAATAGCGGGGGTAATGAGCAGTTCTTC. This encodes CASSGNSGGNEQFF.

This clone was counted only a few times. This chain joins TRBV13 and TRBJ2-3; no clear D gene. The CDR3 extends over 11 amino acids. Germline V gene sequence: CDR1 PRHDT, CDR2 FYEKMQ (reference sequence). The V and J ends lost 5 bases and 6 bases respectively, with 6 bases between them. The CDR3 DNA is TGTGCCAGCAGCGCAGGCGATACGCAGTATTTT. This encodes CASSAGDTQYF.

This clone came up once. This chain uses TRBV19 with TRBJ1-6; the D gene is possibly TRBD1 (6 bases). Germline V gene lookup returns CDR1 LNHDA and CDR2 SQIVND (reference sequence). CDR3 size: 15 residues. Between the trimmed V and J ends, which lost 3 bases and 6 bases, there was a span of 12 bases. The chain's CDR3 is CASSMPGVVNSPLHF. The CDR3 nucleotides are TGTGCCAGTAGTATGCCAGGGGTAGTTAATTCACCCCTCCACTTT.

In its sample, this clone was seen a few times. The chain has TRBV4-3 and TRBJ2-1; TRBD1 aligns across 9 bases. CDR3 length: 14 residues. Germline V gives CDR1 LGHNA, CDR2 YSLEER. The V and J ends lost 3 bases and 3 bases, in that order; junction bases with no gene match: 0. The CDR3 reads CASSQGQGYNEQFF. DNA for the CDR3: TGCGCCAGCAGCCAGGGACAGGGCTACAATGAGCAGTTCTTC.

This chain connects TRBV6-1 to TRBJ1-4; 9 bases match TRBD1. V lost 5 bases, J lost 4 bases, and 5 bases stayed unmatched. CDR1 MNHNS and CDR2 SASEGT come from the germline V gene. The CDR3 runs 15 residues. The CDR3 here is CASSPGQGYNEKLFF. Here the CDR3 DNA reads TGTGCCAGCAGTCCGGGACAGGGTTATAATGAAAAACTGTTTTTT.

The rearrangement uses TRBV5-4 and TRBJ1-2; D is undetermined. The germline CDR1 and CDR2 sequences are SGHNT and YYREEE (reference sequence). With 3 bases removed from V and 4 bases from J, the gap between germline ends came to 16 bases. The CDR3 totals 15 residues. The CDR3 here is CASSSGVRGSYGYTF. As DNA, the CDR3 is TGTGCCAGCAGCTCCGGGGTCAGAGGATCCTATGGCTACACCTTC.

The chain uses TRBV5-4 and TRBJ2-7; 10 bases line up with TRBD1. V dropped 2 bases and J dropped 6; count of bases not matched to a gene: 8. From germline, CDR1 is SGHNT and CDR2 YYREEE (reference sequence). CDR3 length: 15 residues. The CDR3 is CASSFSGTGALEQYF. DNA for the CDR3: TGTGCCAGCAGCTTTTCCGGGACAGGGGCCCTCGAGCAGTACTTC.

This chain links TRBV19 with TRBJ1-6; TRBD1 aligns across 9 bases. This CDR3 comprises 15 residues. Unmatched junction bases numbered 12, after V lost 7 bases and J lost 11 bases. Germline V gene sequence: CDR1 LNHDA, CDR2 SQIVND (reference sequence). CDR3 sequence: CASKPTTGGATPLHF. DNA of the CDR3: TGTGCCAGTAAACCCACTACAGGGGGCGCGACACCCCTCCACTTT. The full variable domain, in which reference TRBV19 and TRBJ1-6 provide the parts outside the CDR3, is DGGITQSPKYLFRKEGQNVTLSCEQNLNHDAMYWYRQDPGQGLRLIYYSQIVNDFQKGDIAEGYSVSREKKESFPLTVTSAQKNPTAFYLCASKPTTGGATPLHFGNGTRLTVT.

The gene calls are TRBV4-1 and TRBJ2-7, with TRBD1 identical over 10 bases. This CDR3 spans 13 amino acids. J was trimmed by 6 bases and V by 8 bases; bases with no gene match: 7. Per the germline V gene, CDR1 is MGHRA and CDR2 is YSYEKL. The CDR3 nucleotides are TGCGCCAGCCGAGGGGGACAGGGGTTCGAGCAGTACTTC. It codes for CASRGGQGFEQYF.

The chain combines TRBV5-3 with TRBJ2-1; no clear D gene. TRBV5-3 is sorted into the ORF group, with uncertain function. The CDR3 is 16 residues long. V lost 0 bases and J 4 bases, leaving 14 bases between the germline ends. In nucleotides, the CDR3 is TGTGCCAGAAGCTTGGTGGAGATAAAGATATACAATGAGCAGTTCTTC. Translating it yields CARSLVEIKIYNEQFF.

As to this clone: Germline and junction disagree at one end, which may indicate a read error. The sample contains more than one DNA sequence encoding this CDR3. V usage is TRBV2 and J usage is TRBJ1-1; TRBD1 aligns across 12 bases. Germline V CDR1 and CDR2: SNHLY, FYNNEI. The CDR3 contains 16 residues. The DNA for the CDR3 is TGTGCCAGCAGTGAGGGGACAGGGGGCAGGGGCACTGAAGCCTTCTTT. Protein product: CASSEGTGGRGTEAFF.

V and J are TRBV9 and TRBJ2-3; tentatively, D is TRBD2 (6 bases). CDR1 is SGDLS, CDR2 YYNGEE, per germline. CDR3 size: 14 residues. V gave up 3 bases and J gave up 0 bases, with 8 bases separating them. This CDR3 is CASSAGGSTDTQYF. For the CDR3, the DNA is TGTGCCAGCAGCGCCGGAGGGAGCACAGATACGCAGTATTTT. The variable domain in full, completed from reference TRBV9 and TRBJ2-3, reads DSGVTQTPKHLITATGQRVTLRCSPRSGDLSVYWYQQSLDQGLQFLIQYYNGEERAKGNILERFSAQQFPDLHSELNLSSLELGDSALYFCASSAGGSTDTQYFGPGTRLTVL.